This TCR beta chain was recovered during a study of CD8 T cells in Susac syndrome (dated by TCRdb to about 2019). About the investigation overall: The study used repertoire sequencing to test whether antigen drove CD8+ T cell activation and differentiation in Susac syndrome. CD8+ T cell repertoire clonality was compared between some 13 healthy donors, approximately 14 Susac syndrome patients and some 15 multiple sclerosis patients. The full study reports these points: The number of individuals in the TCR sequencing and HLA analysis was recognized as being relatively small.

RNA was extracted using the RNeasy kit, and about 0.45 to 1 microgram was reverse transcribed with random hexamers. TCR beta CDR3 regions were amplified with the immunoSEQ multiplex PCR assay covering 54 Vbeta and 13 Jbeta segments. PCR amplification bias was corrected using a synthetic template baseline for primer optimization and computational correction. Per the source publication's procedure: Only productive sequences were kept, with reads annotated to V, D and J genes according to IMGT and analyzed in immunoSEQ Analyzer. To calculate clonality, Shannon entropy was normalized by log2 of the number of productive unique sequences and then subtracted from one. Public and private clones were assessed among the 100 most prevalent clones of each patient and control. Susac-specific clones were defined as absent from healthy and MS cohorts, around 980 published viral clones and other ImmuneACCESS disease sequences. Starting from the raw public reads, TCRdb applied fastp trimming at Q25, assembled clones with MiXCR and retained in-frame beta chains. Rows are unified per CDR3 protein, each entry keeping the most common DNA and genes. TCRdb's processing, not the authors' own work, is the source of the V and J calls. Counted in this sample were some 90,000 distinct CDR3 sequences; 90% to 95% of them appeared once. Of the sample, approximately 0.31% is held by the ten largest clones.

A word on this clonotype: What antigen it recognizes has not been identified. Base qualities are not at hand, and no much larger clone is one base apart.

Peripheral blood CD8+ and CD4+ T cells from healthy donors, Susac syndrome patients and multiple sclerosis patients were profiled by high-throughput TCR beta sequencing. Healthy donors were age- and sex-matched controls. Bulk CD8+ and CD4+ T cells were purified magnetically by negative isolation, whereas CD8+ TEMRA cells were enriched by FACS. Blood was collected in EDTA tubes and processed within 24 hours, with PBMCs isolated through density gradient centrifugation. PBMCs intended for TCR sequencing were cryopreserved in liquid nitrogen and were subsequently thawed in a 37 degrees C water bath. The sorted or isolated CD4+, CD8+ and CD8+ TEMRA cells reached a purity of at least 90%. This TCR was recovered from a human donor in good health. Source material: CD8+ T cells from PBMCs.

The CDR3 region: CSASIGRELFF. The DNA sequence is given as TGCAGTGCTAGTATCGGCCGGGAGCTGTTTTTT. The rearranged segments are TRBV20-1 and TRBJ2-2, with no reliable assignment of the D segment. At the junction V is shortened by 3 bases and J by 9 bases, with 8 bases in between. Looking up the germline V gene (reference sequence) yields CDR1 DFQATT and CDR2 SNEGSKA. There are 11 amino acids in the CDR3, from cysteine to phenylalanine inclusive. Only the CDR3 region is kept as DNA, spanning 33 bases read in frame from base 1.